This TCR beta chain was observed in a study of cytomegalovirus exposure and HLA in healthy donors. Trimming shortened V by 0 bases and J by 2 bases, and 18 bases separated the two germline ends. The germline CDR1 and CDR2 sequences are SGDLS and YYNGEE. The CDR3 spans 19 residues. Produced via immunoSEQ multiplex PCR; TCRdb's table is partial and in-frame only. In the table there are 300,000 to 400,000 clones, roughly 87% of which are singletons. The sample taken for sequencing was PBMCs. The receptor comes from a man aged 25-40 years in good health and CMV-seronegative. V is TRBV9 and J is TRBJ2-6, with a possible D match to TRBD2 (5 bases). For the CDR3, the DNA is TGTGCCAGCAGCGTAGCTACCGGGGTGGGATCGGCTGGGGCCAACGTCCTGACTTTC. Its protein product is CASSVATGVGSAGANVLTF.